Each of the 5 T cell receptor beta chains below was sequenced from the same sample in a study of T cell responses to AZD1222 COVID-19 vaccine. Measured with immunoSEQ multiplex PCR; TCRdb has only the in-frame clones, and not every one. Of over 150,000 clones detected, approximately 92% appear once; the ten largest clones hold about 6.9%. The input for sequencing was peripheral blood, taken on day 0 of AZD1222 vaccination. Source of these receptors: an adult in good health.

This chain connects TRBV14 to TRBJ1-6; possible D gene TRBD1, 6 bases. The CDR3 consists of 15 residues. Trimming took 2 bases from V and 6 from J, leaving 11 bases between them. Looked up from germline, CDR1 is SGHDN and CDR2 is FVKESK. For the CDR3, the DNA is TGTGCCAGCAGCCAAATGACAGGAATTAATTCACCCCTCCACTTT. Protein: CASSQMTGINSPLHF.

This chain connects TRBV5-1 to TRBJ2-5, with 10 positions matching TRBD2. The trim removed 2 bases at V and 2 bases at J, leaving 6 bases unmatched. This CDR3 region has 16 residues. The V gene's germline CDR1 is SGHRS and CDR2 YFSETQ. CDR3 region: CASSFPLAGEQETQYF. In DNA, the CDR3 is TGCGCCAGCAGCTTTCCTCTAGCGGGGGAGCAAGAGACCCAGTACTTC.

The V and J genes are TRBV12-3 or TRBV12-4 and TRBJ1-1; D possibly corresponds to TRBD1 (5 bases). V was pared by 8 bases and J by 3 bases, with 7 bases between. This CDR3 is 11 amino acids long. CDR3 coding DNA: TGTGCCAGCCGCAGGGACACTGAAGCTTTCTTT. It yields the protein CASRRDTEAFF.

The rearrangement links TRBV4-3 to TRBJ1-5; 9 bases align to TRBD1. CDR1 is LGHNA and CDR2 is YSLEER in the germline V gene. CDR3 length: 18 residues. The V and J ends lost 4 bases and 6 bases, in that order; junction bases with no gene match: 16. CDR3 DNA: TGCGCCAGCAGCCCCCAAACAATAAGGGACAGGGTGGGTCAGCCCCAGCATTTT. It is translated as CASSPQTIRDRVGQPQHF.

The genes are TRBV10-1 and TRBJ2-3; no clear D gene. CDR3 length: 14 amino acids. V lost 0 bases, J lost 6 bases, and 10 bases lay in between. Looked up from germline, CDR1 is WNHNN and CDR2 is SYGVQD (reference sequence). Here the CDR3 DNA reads TGCGCCAGCAGTGAGTCAGGGATCGCGGATACGCAGTATTTT. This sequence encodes CASSESGIADTQYF.